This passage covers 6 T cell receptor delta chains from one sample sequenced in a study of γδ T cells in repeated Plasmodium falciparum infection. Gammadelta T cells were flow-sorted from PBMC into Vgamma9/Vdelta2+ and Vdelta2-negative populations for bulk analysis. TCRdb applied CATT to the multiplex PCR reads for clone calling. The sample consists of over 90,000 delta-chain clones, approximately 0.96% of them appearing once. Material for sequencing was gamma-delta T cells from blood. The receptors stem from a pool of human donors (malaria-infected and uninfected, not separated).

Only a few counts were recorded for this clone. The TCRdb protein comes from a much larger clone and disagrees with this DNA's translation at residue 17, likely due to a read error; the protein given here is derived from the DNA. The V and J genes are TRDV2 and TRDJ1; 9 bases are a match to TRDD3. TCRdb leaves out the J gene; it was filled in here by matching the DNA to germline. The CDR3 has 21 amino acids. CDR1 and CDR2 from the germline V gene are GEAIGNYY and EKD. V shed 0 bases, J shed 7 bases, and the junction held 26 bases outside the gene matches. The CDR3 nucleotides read TGTGCCTGTGACACCGTTCTGTCGGAGATGTTTACTGGGGGACCCGGGGGTAAACTCATCTTT. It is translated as CACDTVLSEMFTGGPGGKLIF.

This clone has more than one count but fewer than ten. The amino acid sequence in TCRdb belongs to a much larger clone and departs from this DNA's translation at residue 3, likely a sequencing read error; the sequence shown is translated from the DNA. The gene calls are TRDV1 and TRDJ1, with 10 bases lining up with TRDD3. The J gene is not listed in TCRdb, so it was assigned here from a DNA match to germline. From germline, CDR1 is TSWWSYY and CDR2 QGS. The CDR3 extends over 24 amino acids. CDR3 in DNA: TGTGCTATTGGGGAACTAGTACACTCCCTACATCGTACTGGGGGATGGTACGACACCGATAAACTCATCTTT. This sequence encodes CAIGELVHSLHRTGGWYDTDKLIF.

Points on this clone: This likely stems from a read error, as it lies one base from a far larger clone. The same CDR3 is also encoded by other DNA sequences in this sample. CDR3 region: CALGSASLLGKGTDKLIF. The CDR3 DNA sequence: TGTGCTCTTGGGAGTGCCTCCCTATTGGGGAAAGGAACCGATAAACTCATCTTT. The gene calls are TRDV1 and TRDJ1; maybe TRDD3 (5 bases). No J gene was available from TCRdb, and it was assigned here by a germline match of the DNA. The germline V and J ends were trimmed by 5 bases and 2 bases, with 24 bases remaining between them. The CDR3 sequence is 18 residues long. Germline CDR1 and CDR2: TSWWSYY and QGS.

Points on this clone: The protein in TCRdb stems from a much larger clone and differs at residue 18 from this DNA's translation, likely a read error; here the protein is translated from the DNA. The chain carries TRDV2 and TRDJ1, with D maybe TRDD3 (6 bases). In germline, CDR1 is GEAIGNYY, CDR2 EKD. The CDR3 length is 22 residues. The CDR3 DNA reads TGTGCCTGTGAACAGATACTGGGAGCATATTGGGGCAGAGGGGCTTACACCAATAAACTCATCTTT. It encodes CACEQILGAYWGRGAYTNKLIF.

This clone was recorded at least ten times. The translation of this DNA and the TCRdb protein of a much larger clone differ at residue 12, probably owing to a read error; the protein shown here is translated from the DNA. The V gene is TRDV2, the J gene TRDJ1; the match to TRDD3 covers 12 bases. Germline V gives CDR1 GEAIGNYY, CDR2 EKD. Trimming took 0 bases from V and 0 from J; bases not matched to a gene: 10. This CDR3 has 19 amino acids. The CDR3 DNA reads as TGTGCCTGTGACACCGTGGCCCTGGGGGATACGCGTCACACCGATAAACTCATCTTT. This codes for CACDTVALGDTRHTDKLIF.

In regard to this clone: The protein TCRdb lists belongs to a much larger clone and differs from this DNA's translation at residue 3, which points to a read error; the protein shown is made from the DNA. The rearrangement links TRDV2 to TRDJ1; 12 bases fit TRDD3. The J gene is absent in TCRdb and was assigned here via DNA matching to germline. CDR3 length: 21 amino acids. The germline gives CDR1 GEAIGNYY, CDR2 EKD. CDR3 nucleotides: TGTGCCCGTGAGAAACTAGGACTGGGGGATACAACCTACTCTGACACCGATAAACTCATCTTT. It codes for CAREKLGLGDTTYSDTDKLIF.